Each of the 22 T cell receptor beta chains below was sequenced from the same sample in a study of T cells in Graves' hyperthyroidism and ophthalmopathy. Amplified TCR beta CDR3 regions derived from RNA transcripts. The HTBI primer set drove a first-round RT-PCR of the TCR CDR3. TCRdb re-derived calls from the multiplex PCR reads in MiXCR, one entry per CDR3 protein. The sample includes about 290,000 distinct CDR3 sequences, about 13% of them seen just once. The specimen sequenced was blood. These receptors were obtained from a woman aged 40 to 49 with Graves' hyperthyroidism.

The chain is built from TRBV12-3 or TRBV12-4 and TRBJ1-3, with D hard to call. Trimming cost V 6 bases and J 0 bases, with 9 bases left between them. This CDR3 has 14 residues. DNA for the CDR3: TGTGCCAGCAGCCTTTTACTCTCTGGAAACACCATATATTTT. Translated, it gives CASSLLLSGNTIYF.

A few counts support this clonotype. CDR3 bases: TGTGCCAGCTCACAGGCCATGGCCCCTAACGAGCAGTACTTC. Its translation is CASSQAMAPNEQYF. This chain connects TRBV18 to TRBJ2-7; D unclear. Trimming took 4 bases from V and 5 from J, leaving 15 bases between them. CDR1 is KGHSH and CDR2 is LQKENI in the germline V gene. The CDR3 covers 14 residues.

There are a few counts of this clonotype. V and J are TRBV2 and TRBJ2-4; D is unresolved. The V gene's germline CDR1 is SNHLY and CDR2 FYNNEI. This CDR3 contains 18 residues. V was trimmed by 2 bases and J by 0 bases, leaving 17 bases between them. DNA of the CDR3: TGTGCCAGCAGTGAACGGCCACTTCCGCCTATAGCCAAAAACATTCAGTACTTC. It specifies CASSERPLPPIAKNIQYF.

This clonotype was detected many times. The chain uses TRBV6-1 and TRBJ2-1; perhaps TRBD1 as D (5 bases). The ends were cut back, 1 base at V and 8 bases at J, with 15 bases in the middle. The CDR3 has 15 amino acids. The germline V gene encodes CDR1 MNHNS and CDR2 SASEGT. CDR3 residues: CASSEGDRLLHEQFF. CDR3 nucleotide sequence: TGTGCCAGCAGTGAAGGAGACAGATTGCTCCATGAGCAGTTCTTC.

The V and J genes are TRBV7-9 and TRBJ2-1; TRBD2 agrees at 12 bases. J was trimmed by 2 bases and V by 5 bases; bases with no gene match: 1. This CDR3 comprises 15 residues. Germline V gene sequence: CDR1 SEHNR, CDR2 FQNEAQ (reference sequence). This CDR3 is CASSRLAGAYNEQFF. For the CDR3, the DNA is TGTGCCAGCAGCCGACTAGCGGGAGCCTACAATGAGCAGTTCTTC.

This clonotype was seen a few times. The rearrangement uses TRBV7-9 and TRBJ2-3; 9 bases agree with TRBD2. The trim removed 1 base at V and 6 bases at J, leaving 8 bases unmatched. From germline, CDR1 is SEHNR and CDR2 FQNEAQ (reference sequence). The CDR3 length is 16 residues. The CDR3 nucleotides read TGTGCCAGCAGCTTAGGGTCAGCGGGAGGTCGGGATACGCAGTATTTT. Encoded protein: CASSLGSAGGRDTQYF.

This clonotype was counted many times. One end of the junction varies from germline; a read error may be responsible. The rearrangement links TRBV5-4 to TRBJ2-3; TRBD2 is a possible D gene (6 bases). The CDR3 has 15 residues. Germline CDR1 SGHNT, CDR2 YYREEE (reference sequence). The chain's CDR3 is CASSLVAGSTDTQYF. CDR3 nucleotides: TGCGCCAGCAGCTTGGTGGCGGGATCCACAGATACGCAGTATTTT.

The chain carries TRBV4-1 and TRBJ2-7, with TRBD2 matching over 8 bases. Germline V gene lookup returns CDR1 MGHRA and CDR2 YSYEKL. This CDR3 has 16 residues. With 0 bases clipped from V and 6 bases from J, the junction kept 10 bases outside the gene matches. Written as DNA, the CDR3 is TGCGCCAGCAGCCAAGATGGAGCGGGAGTTAGTTCCGAGCAGTACTTC. This translates into CASSQDGAGVSSEQYF.

This clonotype was detected ten times or more. The V and J genes are TRBV7-9 and TRBJ2-1; the D is unclear. This CDR3 has 12 amino acids. Trimming removed 3 bases from V and 5 bases from J, with 5 bases in between. In germline, CDR1 is SEHNR, CDR2 FQNEAQ (reference sequence). CDR3 protein: CASSFVDNEQFF. DNA of the CDR3: TGTGCCAGCAGCTTCGTCGACAATGAGCAGTTCTTC.

This clonotype was recorded at least ten times. The chain combines TRBV12-3 or TRBV12-4 with TRBJ1-1; 8 bases are a match to TRBD1. V shed 3 bases and J 5 bases; nucleotides not matched to a gene: 5. The CDR3 loop spans 14 amino acids. CDR3 amino acids: CASSLIQGATEAFF. DNA for the CDR3: TGTGCCAGCAGTTTGATTCAGGGGGCGACTGAAGCTTTCTTT.

This clonotype turned up a few times. This chain connects TRBV19 to TRBJ2-1; 7 positions match TRBD2. The CDR3 is 13 residues long. J gave up 4 bases and V 10 bases, and 7 bases lay outside the gene matches. The germline gives CDR1 LNHDA, CDR2 SQIVND (reference sequence). The CDR3 DNA sequence: TGTGCCATCGAGACTAGCAGTTACAATGAGCAGTTCTTC. Its protein is CAIETSSYNEQFF.

About this clonotype: This may come from a read error, since a much larger clone is one base off. The chain carries TRBV24-1 and TRBJ1-2; D not certain. The length of the CDR3 is 16 residues. Looked up from germline, CDR1 is KGHDR and CDR2 is SFDVKD. The CDR3 sequence is CATGDSVSTKNYGYTF. CDR3 sequence (DNA): TGTGCCACCGGTGATTCGGTGTCGACTAAGAACTATGGCTACACCTTC.

The sample holds many counts of this clonotype. This chain uses TRBV7-9 with TRBJ2-7, with 7 bases matching TRBD2. Germline lookup yields CDR1 SEHNR and CDR2 FQNEAQ (reference sequence). V was pared by 4 bases and J by 1 base, with 10 bases of the junction left unmatched. This CDR3 comprises 16 residues. The CDR3 protein is CASSSSREFESYEQYF. The CDR3 nucleotides read TGTGCCAGCAGCTCTTCGCGGGAGTTCGAATCCTACGAGCAGTACTTC.

This clonotype was seen ten or more times. J is TRBJ2-3 and V is TRBV5-6; maybe TRBD2 (6 bases). The V end was cut by 7 bases, the J end by 2 bases, with 14 bases between. Germline assignment: CDR1 SGHDT and CDR2 YYEEEE. The CDR3 length is 14 residues. The CDR3 nucleotides are TGTGCCAGCTCGAACGCTAGCGCCACAGATACGCAGTATTTT. Translated: CASSNASATDTQYF.

This clonotype occurred many times. The genes are TRBV29-1 and TRBJ1-2, with 8 positions matching TRBD1. The CDR3 is made up of 13 amino acids. Germline V CDR1 and CDR2: SQVTM, ANQGSEA. The ends lost 4 bases at V and 4 bases at J; junction bases unmatched: 5. The CDR3: CSVVGQGFYGYTF. The CDR3, as DNA: TGCAGCGTTGTTGGACAGGGATTCTATGGCTACACCTTC.

This clonotype has just a few counts. V is TRBV5-5 and J is TRBJ1-1, with 7 bases matching TRBD1. CDR3 length: 15 amino acids. Germline V gene sequence: CDR1 SGHKS, CDR2 YYEKEE (reference sequence). V gave up 2 bases and J gave up 4 bases; unmatched junction bases: 8. The CDR3 loop is CASSFQTGWLTEAFF. The CDR3 DNA is TGTGCCAGCAGCTTTCAGACAGGGTGGCTCACTGAAGCTTTCTTT.

The chain carries TRBV10-3 and TRBJ2-1; 11 nucleotides agree with TRBD2. CDR3 length: 15 amino acids. Germline V gives CDR1 ENHRY, CDR2 SYGVKD. J lost 8 bases, V lost 4 bases, and 7 bases had no gene match. The DNA for the CDR3 is TGTGCCATCAGTGGGGTAGCGGGAGGGCTCCATGAGCAGTTCTTC. This codes for CAISGVAGGLHEQFF.

At least ten counts were recorded for this clonotype. The V gene is TRBV7-2, the J gene TRBJ2-1; D call uncertain. The CDR3 is made up of 15 amino acids. CDR1 and CDR2 (germline): SGHTA, FQGNSA. V dropped 5 bases and J dropped 0 bases, with 11 bases sitting between them. CDR3 in DNA: TGTGCCAGCAGCCCCACCGCGGACTCCTACAATGAGCAGTTCTTC. This codes for CASSPTADSYNEQFF.

The table lists this clonotype with a few counts. The chain is built from TRBV5-1 and TRBJ2-7; D gene unclear. The CDR3 length is 13 residues. The ends were cut back, 0 bases at V and 7 bases at J, with 11 bases in the middle. Germline V gene sequence: CDR1 SGHRS, CDR2 YFSETQ. The CDR3 region is CASSLDGEGEQYF. The CDR3 DNA reads TGCGCCAGCAGCTTGGATGGAGAAGGGGAGCAGTACTTC.

The V gene is TRBV7-9, the J gene TRBJ2-7; 12 bases line up with TRBD2. The CDR3 has 16 amino acids. Germline CDR1 reads SEHNR; CDR2 reads FQNEAQ (reference sequence). The trim removed 6 bases at V and 3 bases at J, leaving 9 bases unmatched. The CDR3 loop reads CASSPLLAGGIYEQYF. CDR3 DNA sequence: TGTGCCAGCAGTCCACTACTAGCGGGAGGTATCTACGAGCAGTACTTC.

This clonotype has ten or more counts. The genes are TRBV12-3 or TRBV12-4 and TRBJ2-1; 7 nucleotides agree with TRBD1. The CDR3 length is 15 residues. The V gene end was trimmed by 5 bases and the J gene end by 0 bases; junction bases not matched to a gene: 4. The DNA of the CDR3 is TGTGCCAGCAGTCCGACAGGGAGCTCCTACAATGAGCAGTTCTTC. Encoded protein: CASSPTGSSYNEQFF.

On this clonotype: The junction differs from germline at one of its ends, possibly a read error. This sequence joins TRBV12-3 or TRBV12-4 and TRBJ2-2; D perhaps matches TRBD2 (5 bases). The CDR3 is 13 residues long. This chain's CDR3 is CASSFWDTGELLF. DNA of the CDR3: TGTGCCAGCAGTTTCTGGGATACCGGGGAGCTGCTTTTT.